This TCR beta chain was profiled in a study of T cell changes during pregnancy in multiple sclerosis. This clone was observed once. The V end was cut by 2 bases, the J end by 1 base, with 8 bases between. This CDR3 region has 13 residues. CDR1 and CDR2 (germline): GTSNPN, SVGIG (reference sequence). Method: immunoSEQ multiplex PCR; TCRdb's copy keeps in-frame clones and lacks some. The sample includes tens of thousands of clones, almost 95% of them seen just once. This rearrangement joins TRBV30 to TRBJ1-1; D unresolved. Material: peripheral blood, obtained in the third trimester of pregnancy. The source of this sequence is a female donor in good health, enrolled as a control in a pregnancy study. This chain's CDR3 is CAWSLGRNTEAFF. The CDR3 nucleotides read TGTGCCTGGAGTCTGGGGAGGAACACTGAAGCTTTCTTT.